The clone carrying this TCR beta chain was observed a single time. Assay used: immunoSEQ multiplex PCR; TCRdb lists only in-frame clones, some missing. The sample carries tens of thousands of clones, 81% recorded once. V dropped 5 bases and J dropped 0 bases, with 13 bases sitting between them. Germline assignment: CDR1 SEHNR and CDR2 FQNEAQ (reference sequence). This CDR3 region has 15 residues. The record originates from a study of PD-L1 blockade in urothelial cancer. Stated time point: pretreatment peripheral blood. Sequenced here: PBMCs, sampled around atezolizumab (anti-PD-L1) treatment. The chain has TRBV7-9 and TRBJ2-5; D is perhaps TRBD1 (6 bases). This clonotype was sampled from a man between 65 and 85 years old with urothelial cancer. CDR3 DNA sequence: TGTGCCAGCAGCCACAACCGGGACAACCAAGAGACCCAGTACTTC. Protein: CASSHNRDNQETQYF.